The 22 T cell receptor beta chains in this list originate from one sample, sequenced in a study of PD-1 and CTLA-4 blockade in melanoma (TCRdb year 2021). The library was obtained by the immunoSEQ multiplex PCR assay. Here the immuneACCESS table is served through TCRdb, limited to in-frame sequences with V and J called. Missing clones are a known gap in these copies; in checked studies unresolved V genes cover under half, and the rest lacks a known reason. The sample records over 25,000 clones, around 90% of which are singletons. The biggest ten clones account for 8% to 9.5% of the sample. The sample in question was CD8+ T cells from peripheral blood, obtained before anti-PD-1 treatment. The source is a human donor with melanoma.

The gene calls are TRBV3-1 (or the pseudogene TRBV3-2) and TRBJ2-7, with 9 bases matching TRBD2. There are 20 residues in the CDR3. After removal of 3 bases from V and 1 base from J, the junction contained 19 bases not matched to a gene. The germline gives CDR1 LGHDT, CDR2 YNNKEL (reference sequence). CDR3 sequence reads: CASSQTRVAGVWPRSYEQYF. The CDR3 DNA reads TGTGCCAGCAGCCAGACAAGGGTAGCGGGAGTTTGGCCCAGATCCTACGAGCAGTACTTC.

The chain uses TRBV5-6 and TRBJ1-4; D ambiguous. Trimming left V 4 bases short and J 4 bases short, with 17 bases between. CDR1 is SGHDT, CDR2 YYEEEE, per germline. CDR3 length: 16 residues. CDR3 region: CASSPAGGRINEKLFF. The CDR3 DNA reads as TGTGCCAGCAGCCCGGCGGGTGGCAGGATTAATGAAAAACTGTTTTTT.

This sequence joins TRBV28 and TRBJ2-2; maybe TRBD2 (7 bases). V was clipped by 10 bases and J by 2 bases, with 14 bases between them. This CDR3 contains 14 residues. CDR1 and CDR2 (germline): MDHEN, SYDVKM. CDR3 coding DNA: TGTGCCACCCGGGGGGCGGGCAACACCGGGGAGCTGTTTTTT. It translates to CATRGAGNTGELFF.

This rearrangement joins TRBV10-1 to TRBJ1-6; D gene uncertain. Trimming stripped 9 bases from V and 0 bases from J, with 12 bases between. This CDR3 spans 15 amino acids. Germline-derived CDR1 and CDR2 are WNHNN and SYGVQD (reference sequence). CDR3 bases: TGCGCCAGGGGAACCTTCAGCTCCTATAATTCACCCCTCCACTTT. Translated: CARGTFSSYNSPLHF.

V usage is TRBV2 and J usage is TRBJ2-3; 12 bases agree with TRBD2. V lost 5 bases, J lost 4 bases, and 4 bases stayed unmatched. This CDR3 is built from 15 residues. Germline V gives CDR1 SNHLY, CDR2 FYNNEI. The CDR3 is CASSWTSGAADTQYF. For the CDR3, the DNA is TGTGCCAGCAGTTGGACTAGCGGGGCTGCAGATACGCAGTATTTT.

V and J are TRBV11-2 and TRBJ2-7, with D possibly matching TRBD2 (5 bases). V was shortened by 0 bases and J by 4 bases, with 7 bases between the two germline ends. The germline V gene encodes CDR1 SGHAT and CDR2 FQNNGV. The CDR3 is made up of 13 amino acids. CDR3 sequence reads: CASSLDRGYEQYF. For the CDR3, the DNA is TGTGCCAGCAGCTTAGATCGGGGTTACGAGCAGTACTTC.

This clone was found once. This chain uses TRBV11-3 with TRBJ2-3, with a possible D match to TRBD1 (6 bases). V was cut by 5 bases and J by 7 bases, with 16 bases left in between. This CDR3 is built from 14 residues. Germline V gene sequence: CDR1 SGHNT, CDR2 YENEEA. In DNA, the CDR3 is TGTGCCAGCAGCCCGAAATGGGACAAACATACGCAGTATTTT. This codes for CASSPKWDKHTQYF.

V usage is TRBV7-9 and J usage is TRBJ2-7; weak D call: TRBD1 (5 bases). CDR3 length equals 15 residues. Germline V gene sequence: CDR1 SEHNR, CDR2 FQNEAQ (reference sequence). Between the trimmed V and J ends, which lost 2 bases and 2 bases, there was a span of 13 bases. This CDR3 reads CASSLPTDSTYEQYF. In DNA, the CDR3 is TGTGCCAGCAGCTTACCCACAGACAGTACCTACGAGCAGTACTTC.

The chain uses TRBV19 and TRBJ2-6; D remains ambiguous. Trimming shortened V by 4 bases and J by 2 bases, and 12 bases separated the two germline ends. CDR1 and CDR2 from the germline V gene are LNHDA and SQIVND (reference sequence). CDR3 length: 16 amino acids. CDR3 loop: CASSTGPLTGANVLTF. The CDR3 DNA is TGTGCCAGTAGTACCGGGCCGCTGACTGGGGCCAACGTCCTGACTTTC. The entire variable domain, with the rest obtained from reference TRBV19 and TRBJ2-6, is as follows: DGGITQSPKYLFRKEGQNVTLSCEQNLNHDAMYWYRQDPGQGLRLIYYSQIVNDFQKGDIAEGYSVSREKKESFPLTVTSAQKNPTAFYLCASSTGPLTGANVLTFGAGSRLTVL.

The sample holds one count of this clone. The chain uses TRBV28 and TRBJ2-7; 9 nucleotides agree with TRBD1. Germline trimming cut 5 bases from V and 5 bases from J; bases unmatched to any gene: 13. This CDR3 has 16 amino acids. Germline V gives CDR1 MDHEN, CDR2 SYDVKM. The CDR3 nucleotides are TGTGCCAGCAGTCTTGTGACGGGACAGGGAGGAAACGAGCAGTACTTC. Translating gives CASSLVTGQGGNEQYF.

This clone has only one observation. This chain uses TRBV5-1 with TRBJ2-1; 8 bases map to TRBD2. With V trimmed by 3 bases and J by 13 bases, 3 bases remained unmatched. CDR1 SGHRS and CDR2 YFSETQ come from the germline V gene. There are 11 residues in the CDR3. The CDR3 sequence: CASSWGTSQFF. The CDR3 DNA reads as TGCGCCAGCAGCTGGGGGACTAGTCAGTTCTTC.

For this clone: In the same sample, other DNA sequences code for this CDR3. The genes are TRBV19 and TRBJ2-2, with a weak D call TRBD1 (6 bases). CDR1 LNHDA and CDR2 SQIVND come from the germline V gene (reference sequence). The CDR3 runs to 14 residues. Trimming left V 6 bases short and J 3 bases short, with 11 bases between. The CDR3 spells CASSTGMDTGELFF. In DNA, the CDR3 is TGTGCCAGTAGCACAGGGATGGACACCGGGGAGCTGTTTTTT.

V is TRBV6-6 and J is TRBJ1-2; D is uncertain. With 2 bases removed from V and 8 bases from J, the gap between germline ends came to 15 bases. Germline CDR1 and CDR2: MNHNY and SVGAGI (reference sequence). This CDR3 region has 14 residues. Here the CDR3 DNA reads TGTGCCAGCAGTTACCGGACGGCGGTGGGGGGCTACACCTTC. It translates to CASSYRTAVGGYTF.

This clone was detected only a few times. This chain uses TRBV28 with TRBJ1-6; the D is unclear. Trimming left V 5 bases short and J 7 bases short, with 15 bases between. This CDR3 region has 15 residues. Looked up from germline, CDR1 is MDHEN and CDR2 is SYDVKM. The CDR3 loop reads CASSKKWDVNSPLHF. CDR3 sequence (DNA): TGTGCCAGCAGTAAAAAGTGGGATGTCAATTCACCCCTCCACTTT.

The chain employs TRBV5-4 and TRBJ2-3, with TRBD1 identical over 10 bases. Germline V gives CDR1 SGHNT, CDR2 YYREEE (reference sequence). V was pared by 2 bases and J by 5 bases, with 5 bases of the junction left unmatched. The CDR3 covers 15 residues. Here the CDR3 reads CASSFSGQGVDTQYF. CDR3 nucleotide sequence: TGTGCCAGCAGCTTCTCTGGACAGGGGGTAGATACGCAGTATTTT.

In DNA, the CDR3 is TGTGCCAGTAGTCAGGGGGCGGACATTCAGTACTTC. Translating gives CASSQGADIQYF. The chain links TRBV19 to TRBJ2-4, with 8 bases identical to TRBD1. With V trimmed by 5 bases and J by 8 bases, 2 bases remained unmatched. Per the germline V gene, CDR1 is LNHDA and CDR2 is SQIVND (reference sequence). This CDR3 comprises 12 residues.

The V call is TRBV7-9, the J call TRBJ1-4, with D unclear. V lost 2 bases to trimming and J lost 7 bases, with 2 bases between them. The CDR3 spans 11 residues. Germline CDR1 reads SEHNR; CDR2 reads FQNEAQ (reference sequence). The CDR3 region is CASSLSEKLFF. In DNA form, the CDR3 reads TGTGCCAGCAGCTTAAGTGAAAAACTGTTTTTT.

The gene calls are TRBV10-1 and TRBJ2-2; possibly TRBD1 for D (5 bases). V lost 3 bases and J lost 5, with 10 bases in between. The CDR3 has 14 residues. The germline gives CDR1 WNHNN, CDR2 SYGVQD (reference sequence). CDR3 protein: CASSEKGFTGELFF. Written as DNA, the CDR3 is TGCGCCAGCAGTGAAAAGGGGTTTACCGGGGAGCTGTTTTTT.

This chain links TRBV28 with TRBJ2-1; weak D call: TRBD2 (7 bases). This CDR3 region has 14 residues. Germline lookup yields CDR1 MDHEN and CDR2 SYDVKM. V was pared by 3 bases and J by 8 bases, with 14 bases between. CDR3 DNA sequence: TGTGCCAGCAGTTTTCTAGGGGGGGCCGATGAGCAGTTCTTC. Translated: CASSFLGGADEQFF.

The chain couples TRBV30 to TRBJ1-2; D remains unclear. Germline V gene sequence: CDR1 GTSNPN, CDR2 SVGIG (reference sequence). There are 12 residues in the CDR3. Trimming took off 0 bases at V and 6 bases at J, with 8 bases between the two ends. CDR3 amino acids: CAWSVMGDGYTF. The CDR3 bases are TGTGCCTGGAGTGTAATGGGAGATGGCTACACCTTC.

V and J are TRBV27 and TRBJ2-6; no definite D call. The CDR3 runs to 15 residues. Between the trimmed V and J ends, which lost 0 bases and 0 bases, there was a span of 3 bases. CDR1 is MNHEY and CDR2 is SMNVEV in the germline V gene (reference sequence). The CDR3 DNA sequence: TGTGCCAGCAGTTTATCGATCTCTGGGGCCAACGTCCTGACTTTC. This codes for CASSLSISGANVLTF.

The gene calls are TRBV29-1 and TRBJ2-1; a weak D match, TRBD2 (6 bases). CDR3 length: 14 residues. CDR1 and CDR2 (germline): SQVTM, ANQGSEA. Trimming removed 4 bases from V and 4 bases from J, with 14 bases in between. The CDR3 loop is CSVGSGPPYNEQFF. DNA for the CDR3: TGCAGCGTTGGAAGCGGGCCGCCTTACAATGAGCAGTTCTTC.